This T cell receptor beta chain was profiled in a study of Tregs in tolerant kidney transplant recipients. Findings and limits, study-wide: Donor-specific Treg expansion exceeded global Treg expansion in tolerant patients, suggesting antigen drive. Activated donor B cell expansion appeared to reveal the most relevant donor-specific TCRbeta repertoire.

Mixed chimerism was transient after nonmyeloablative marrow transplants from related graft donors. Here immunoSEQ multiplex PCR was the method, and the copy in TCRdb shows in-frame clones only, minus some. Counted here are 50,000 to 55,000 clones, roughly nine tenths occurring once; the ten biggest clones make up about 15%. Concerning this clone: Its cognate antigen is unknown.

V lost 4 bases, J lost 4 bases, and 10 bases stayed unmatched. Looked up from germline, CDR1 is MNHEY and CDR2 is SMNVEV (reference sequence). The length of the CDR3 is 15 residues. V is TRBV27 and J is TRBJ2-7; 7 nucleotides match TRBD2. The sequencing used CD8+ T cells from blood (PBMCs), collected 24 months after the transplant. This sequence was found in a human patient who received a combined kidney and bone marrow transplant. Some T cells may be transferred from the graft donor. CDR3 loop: CASSYAGGRGYEQYF. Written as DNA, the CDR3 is TGTGCCAGCAGTTATGCTGGCGGGAGAGGGTACGAGCAGTACTTC.